Following are 30 T cell receptor beta chains from one sample sequenced in a study of cytomegalovirus exposure and HLA in healthy donors. Primers for the PCR totalled 60 Vbeta and 13 Jbeta. This table comes from immunoSEQ multiplex PCR, and its TCRdb copy is limited to in-frame clones, with some not included. This sample has approximately 140,000 clones, with about 74% found just once. The specimen was PBMCs. Every receptor here comes from a man aged 35 to 55 in good health and CMV-seropositive.

This clone has only a few counts. V is TRBV7-2 and J is TRBJ2-7; a possible D gene is TRBD1 (5 bases). V lost 6 bases to trimming and J lost 3 bases, with 6 bases between them. The CDR3 length is 11 residues. Germline-derived CDR1 and CDR2 are SGHTA and FQGNSA. CDR3 in amino acids: CASRTGYEQYF. The CDR3 nucleotides are TGTGCCAGCAGAACAGGCTACGAGCAGTACTTC. The complete variable domain, with remaining parts taken from reference TRBV7-2 and TRBJ2-7, reads GAGVSQSPSNKVTEKGKDVELRCDPISGHTALYWYRQSLGQGLEFLIYFQGNSAPDKSGLPSDRFSAERTGGSVSTLTIQRTQQEDSAVYLCASRTGYEQYFGPGTRLTVT.

The chain joins TRBV19 to TRBJ1-5; D unclear. The CDR3 sequence is 15 residues long. Trimming left V 6 bases short and J 4 bases short, with 16 bases between. Germline V gives CDR1 LNHDA, CDR2 SQIVND (reference sequence). CDR3 residues: CASRPGVLGNQPQHF. In DNA form, the CDR3 reads TGTGCCAGTAGGCCGGGAGTTCTCGGGAATCAGCCCCAGCATTTT.

The chain is built from TRBV5-1 and TRBJ2-5, with 7 nucleotides matching TRBD2. CDR1 and CDR2 (germline): SGHRS, YFSETQ. The V segment lost 4 bases and the J segment 5 bases; nucleotides outside the gene matches: 8. CDR3 size: 14 residues. The CDR3 sequence: CASSVSKGGETQYF. CDR3 sequence (DNA): TGCGCCAGCAGCGTGTCTAAGGGAGGGGAGACCCAGTACTTC. The whole variable domain, remainder taken from reference TRBV5-1 and TRBJ2-5, is KAGVTQTPRYLIKTRGQQVTLSCSPISGHRSVSWYQQTPGQGLQFLFEYFSETQRNKGNFPGRFSGRQFSNSRSEMNVSTLELGDSALYLCASSVSKGGETQYFGPGTRLLVL.

The CDR3 DNA is TGTGCCATCAGCCAGGGTGGAGACTATGGCTACACCTTC. Its protein is CAISQGGDYGYTF. The chain has TRBV10-3 and TRBJ1-2, with D possibly being TRBD1 (5 bases). V lost 6 bases and J 3 bases, leaving 11 bases between the germline ends. This CDR3 region has 13 residues. The germline CDR1 and CDR2 sequences are ENHRY and SYGVKD.

V gene TRBV7-9 combines with J gene TRBJ2-2; a weak D match, TRBD2 (6 bases). Trimming pared 3 bases from V and 6 bases from J, leaving 11 bases between. CDR1 and CDR2 from the germline V gene are SEHNR and FQNEAQ (reference sequence). The CDR3 has 14 residues. Written as DNA, the CDR3 is TGTGCCAGCAGCTTTGGCGGGATGTCCGGGGAGCTGTTTTTT. Its protein is CASSFGGMSGELFF.

This clone was recorded once. The CDR3 here is CASSYTGGIEAFF. The CDR3 DNA reads TGTGCCAGCAGTTACACAGGGGGTATTGAAGCTTTCTTT. V and J are TRBV6-6 and TRBJ1-1; 8 nucleotides match TRBD1. Trimming at V came to 2 bases and at J to 7 bases, leaving 3 bases not matched to a gene. Germline assignment: CDR1 MNHNY and CDR2 SVGAGI (reference sequence). The CDR3 covers 13 residues.

The rearrangement uses TRBV9 and TRBJ2-2, with TRBD2 identical over 9 bases. V was clipped by 0 bases and J by 5 bases; unmatched bases: 5. CDR3 length: 16 residues. Germline lookup yields CDR1 SGDLS and CDR2 YYNGEE. CDR3 nucleotide sequence: TGTGCCAGCAGCGTAGGGGCTAGCGGGGAGACCGGGGAGCTGTTTTTT. This gives the protein CASSVGASGETGELFF.

The CDR3 region is CSVETPGLAGGNEQFF. CDR3 DNA sequence: TGCAGCGTTGAAACCCCGGGACTAGCGGGAGGCAATGAGCAGTTCTTC. V is TRBV29-1 and J is TRBJ2-1, with 15 nucleotides matching TRBD2. The trim removed 2 bases at V and 6 bases at J, leaving 5 bases unmatched. Germline loops: CDR1 SQVTM, CDR2 ANQGSEA. This CDR3 is 16 amino acids long.

The CDR3 DNA sequence: TGTGCCAGCGATCTAGCGGGTACTACCTACAATGAGCAGTTCTTC. It specifies CASDLAGTTYNEQFF. The genes are TRBV27 and TRBJ2-1, with 8 nucleotides matching TRBD2. The V gene end was trimmed by 8 bases and the J gene end by 2 bases; junction bases not matched to a gene: 8. The CDR3 runs 15 residues. CDR1 and CDR2 (germline): MNHEY, SMNVEV (reference sequence).

The rearrangement links TRBV19 to TRBJ1-4, with TRBD1 as a possible D gene (5 bases). Trimming removed 3 bases at V and 8 bases at J, with 16 bases between. The CDR3 runs 15 residues. Germline V CDR1 and CDR2: LNHDA, SQIVND (reference sequence). The CDR3 spells CASSITPGRVEKLFF. CDR3 DNA sequence: TGTGCCAGTAGTATCACCCCAGGGAGGGTGGAAAAACTGTTTTTT.

In its sample, this clone was seen once. This chain links TRBV6-5 with TRBJ1-1; tentative D call: TRBD1 (5 bases). V was shortened by 6 bases and J by 8 bases, with 10 bases between the two germline ends. Germline V gene data show CDR1 as MNHEY and CDR2 as SVGAGI. This CDR3 is 11 amino acids long. The CDR3 DNA sequence: TGTGCCAGCAGGCGGGGGAGAGAAGCTTTCTTT. Translation gives CASRRGREAFF.

Only a few counts were recorded for this clone. The chain joins TRBV29-1 to TRBJ2-7, with a tentative D call TRBD2 (6 bases). Germline-derived CDR1 and CDR2 are SQVTM and ANQGSEA. This CDR3 comprises 14 residues. V shed 6 bases and J shed 0 bases, with 15 bases lying between them. The CDR3 DNA is TGCAGCGTGGCCGAGGGAGGTCTCTCCTACGAGCAGTACTTC. This codes for CSVAEGGLSYEQYF.

This chain connects TRBV29-1 to TRBJ2-1; D not certain. Trimming took off 8 bases at V and 4 bases at J, with 12 bases between the two ends. This CDR3 contains 12 residues. CDR1 SQVTM and CDR2 ANQGSEA come from the germline V gene. This CDR3 is CSTLVPYNEQFF. The CDR3 bases are TGCAGCACGCTAGTCCCATACAATGAGCAGTTCTTC.

This CDR3 is CASSLEWGGHSPLHF. As DNA, the CDR3 is TGCGCCAGCAGCTTGGAATGGGGGGGACATTCACCCCTCCACTTT. The chain joins TRBV5-1 to TRBJ1-6; a weak D match, TRBD1 (5 bases). The ends were cut back, 0 bases at V and 8 bases at J, with 12 bases in the middle. The CDR3 loop spans 15 amino acids. CDR1 SGHRS and CDR2 YFSETQ come from the germline V gene.

The chain is built from TRBV14 and TRBJ2-1; perhaps TRBD2 as D (6 bases). Germline V CDR1 and CDR2: SGHDN, FVKESK. The CDR3 runs to 17 residues. Trimming cost V 0 bases and J 6 bases, with 18 bases left between them. The CDR3 coding sequence is TGTGCCAGCAGCCAAGATCAAGGCTTCGGGGGAGGCAATGAGCAGTTCTTC. It yields the protein CASSQDQGFGGGNEQFF.

The chain recombines TRBV7-7 with TRBJ2-5, with D possibly TRBD1 on 6 matching bases. This CDR3 has 13 residues. Deletions cut 1 base from V and 3 bases from J, with 6 bases between. The V gene's germline CDR1 is SSHAT and CDR2 FNYEAQ (reference sequence). CDR3 DNA sequence: TGTGCCAGCAGCTTAGGGACAGAAGAGACCCAGTACTTC. It encodes CASSLGTEETQYF. Full variable domain (outside the CDR3, taken from reference TRBV7-7 and TRBJ2-5): GAGVSQSPRYKVTKRGQDVTLRCDPISSHATLYWYQQALGQGPEFLTYFNYEAQPDKSGLPSDRFSAERPEGSISTLTIQRTEQRDSAMYRCASSLGTEETQYFGPGTRLLVL.

This chain joins TRBV4-1 and TRBJ2-6; D is uncertain. Germline assignment: CDR1 MGHRA and CDR2 YSYEKL. Trimming took 8 bases from V and 0 from J, leaving 8 bases between them. The CDR3 extends over 14 amino acids. This chain's CDR3 is CASEADSGANVLTF. CDR3 sequence (DNA): TGCGCCAGCGAGGCAGACTCTGGGGCCAACGTCCTGACTTTC.

This clone appeared a few times. This chain uses TRBV28 with TRBJ2-3; a weak D match, TRBD2 (6 bases). The CDR3 has 12 residues. V lost 8 bases to trimming and J lost 1 base, with 7 bases between them. Germline-derived CDR1 and CDR2 are MDHEN and SYDVKM. CDR3 loop: CASCGGTDTQYF. DNA for the CDR3: TGTGCCAGCTGCGGGGGCACAGATACGCAGTATTTT.

The gene calls are TRBV6-1 and TRBJ2-5; unclear D gene. From germline, CDR1 is MNHNS and CDR2 SASEGT. The CDR3 spans 14 residues. Trimming took 7 bases from V and 4 from J, leaving 16 bases between them. The CDR3 sequence is CASTQAALGETQYF. The CDR3 DNA reads as TGTGCCAGCACCCAGGCCGCTTTAGGAGAGACCCAGTACTTC.

The genes are TRBV7-9 and TRBJ1-2, with D perhaps matching TRBD1 (5 bases). CDR1 is SEHNR, CDR2 FQNEAQ, per germline (reference sequence). Trimming cost V 1 base and J 5 bases, with 11 bases left between them. The CDR3 is made up of 14 amino acids. The CDR3 loop is CASSLVGEPYGYTF. The CDR3 coding sequence is TGTGCCAGCAGCTTAGTAGGGGAACCTTATGGCTACACCTTC.

V usage is TRBV13 and J usage is TRBJ2-7; 9 nucleotides align to TRBD2. The CDR3 is made up of 17 amino acids. CDR1 is PRHDT and CDR2 is FYEKMQ in the germline V gene (reference sequence). The junction had 12 bases not matched to a gene; V was cut back by 6 bases and J by 0 bases. In DNA form, the CDR3 reads TGTGCCAGCAGACGAACTACGACTAGCGGTTTCTCCTACGAGCAGTACTTC. Translated, it gives CASRRTTTSGFSYEQYF.

The chain combines TRBV6-1 with TRBJ2-3; TRBD1 matches at 8 bases. V was pared by 4 bases and J by 1 base, with 7 bases of the junction left unmatched. This CDR3 spans 16 amino acids. Germline assignment: CDR1 MNHNS and CDR2 SASEGT. The DNA of the CDR3 is TGTGCCAGCAGTGCTCAGGGACAGGTACGCACAGATACGCAGTATTTT. Translating gives CASSAQGQVRTDTQYF.

V is TRBV6-1 and J is TRBJ1-1; perhaps TRBD1 as D (5 bases). CDR3 size: 12 residues. Per germline, CDR1 MNHNS and CDR2 SASEGT. The V and J ends lost 6 bases and 3 bases respectively, with 8 bases between them. DNA for the CDR3: TGTGCCAGCAGGGGGGGGGACACTGAAGCTTTCTTT. Encoded protein: CASRGGDTEAFF.

This sequence joins TRBV14 and TRBJ2-1; D is perhaps TRBD2 (5 bases). Per the germline V gene, CDR1 is SGHDN and CDR2 is FVKESK. This CDR3 is built from 14 residues. V lost 3 bases and J 0 bases, leaving 6 bases between the germline ends. Written as DNA, the CDR3 is TGTGCCAGCAGCCAGAGGGTCTCCTACAATGAGCAGTTCTTC. Translating it yields CASSQRVSYNEQFF.

V gene TRBV28 combines with J gene TRBJ2-7; perhaps TRBD1 as D (5 bases). V dropped 2 bases and J dropped 4 bases, with 9 bases sitting between them. The germline V gene encodes CDR1 MDHEN and CDR2 SYDVKM. This CDR3 has 13 amino acids. In nucleotides, the CDR3 is TGTGCCAGCAGTTTAGGGGCCCAATACGAGCAGTACTTC. Encoded protein: CASSLGAQYEQYF.

The chain combines TRBV28 with TRBJ2-1, with D hard to call. Germline CDR1 reads MDHEN; CDR2 reads SYDVKM. V was shortened by 8 bases and J by 0 bases, with 11 bases between the two germline ends. The CDR3 has 14 amino acids. CDR3: CASSPGSSYNEQFF. For the CDR3, the DNA is TGTGCCAGCTCGCCCGGTAGCTCCTACAATGAGCAGTTCTTC.

This clone was seen more than once but under ten times. The chain is built from TRBV28 and TRBJ1-4; 7 positions agree with TRBD1. This CDR3 contains 14 residues. J lost 7 bases, V lost 3 bases, and 5 bases had no gene match. Germline CDR1 and CDR2: MDHEN and SYDVKM. The CDR3 DNA reads as TGTGCCAGCAGTTTGGGTCCAGGGGGTGAAAAACTGTTTTTT. This sequence encodes CASSLGPGGEKLFF.

The chain employs TRBV6-5 and TRBJ1-2, with 9 bases lining up with TRBD1. The ends lost 5 bases at V and 8 bases at J; junction bases unmatched: 6. The CDR3 sequence is 13 residues long. The V gene's germline CDR1 is MNHEY and CDR2 SVGAGI. CDR3 sequence reads: CASSGTGGRGYTF. As DNA, the CDR3 is TGTGCCAGCAGTGGAACAGGGGGCCGGGGCTACACCTTC.

The table lists this clone with a count of one. The chain carries TRBV6-4 and TRBJ2-1, with a tentative D call TRBD1 (6 bases). V gave up 9 bases and J gave up 5 bases, with 17 bases separating them. Germline loops: CDR1 MRHNA, CDR2 SNTAGT. The CDR3 runs to 14 residues. CDR3: CASLDSKPDNEQFF. CDR3 bases: TGTGCCAGTTTGGACAGCAAACCCGACAATGAGCAGTTCTTC.

The chain links TRBV6-1 to TRBJ2-7; 9 bases are shared with TRBD1. V was pared by 5 bases and J by 0 bases, with 5 bases of the junction left unmatched. Germline CDR1 and CDR2: MNHNS and SASEGT. This CDR3 has 15 amino acids. The CDR3 coding sequence is TGTGCCAGCAGTCACAGGACAGGGGACTCCTACGAGCAGTACTTC. Amino acid sequence: CASSHRTGDSYEQYF.